Listed below are T cell receptor beta chains from one sample, sequenced in a study of blood T cell repertoires in COVID-19. Profiling relied on immunoSEQ multiplex PCR, and the TCRdb table lists in-frame clones only, not all of them. The sample lists 180,000 or so clones, 70% to 90% occurring once. Material for sequencing was peripheral blood. These receptors were collected from a woman at least 80 years old with acute or convalescent COVID-19. Each CDR3 is given with its conserved first and last residue. Each record gives: clone size, V gene, J gene, D gene, CDR3 protein, CDR3 DNA. A D gene is named only where the DNA matches it firmly. Size is stated for part of the rows, as once, few or many counts, or as a class when the clone is expanded.

>NA|TRBV5-1|TRBJ1-3|NA
CASSLGNTASGNTIYF
TGCGCCAGCAGCTTGGGTAATACAGCCTCTGGAAACACCATATATTTT
>NA|TRBV5-1|TRBJ1-1|TRBD1
CASSLATGGNTEAFF
TGCGCCAGCAGCTTGGCGACAGGGGGCAACACTGAAGCTTTCTTT
>once|TRBV9|TRBJ1-3|NA
CASSSTDYSGNTIYF
TGTGCCAGCAGCTCGACGGACTACTCTGGAAACACCATATATTTT
>NA|TRBV5-5|TRBJ2-2|TRBD2
CASSLAIGSGITGELFF
TGTGCCAGCAGCTTGGCCATAGGTAGCGGGATCACCGGGGAGCTGTTTTTT
>NA|TRBV18|TRBJ2-3|TRBD1
CASSQTPGQGAVDTQYF
TGTGCCAGCTCACAAACGCCGGGACAGGGGGCTGTAGATACGCAGTATTTT
>NA|TRBV3-1/TRBV3-2|TRBJ1-1|NA
CASSPFAQGPLMNTEAFF
TGTGCCAGCAGCCCCTTCGCGCAGGGCCCCCTTATGAACACTGAAGCTTTCTTT
>NA|TRBV19|TRBJ2-7|NA
CASSYSGYEQYF
TGTGCCAGTAGTTATTCGGGATACGAGCAGTACTTC
>NA|TRBV5-5|TRBJ1-5|TRBD1
CASSLSPDRGTHQPQHF
TGTGCCAGCAGCTTGTCCCCGGACAGGGGGACCCATCAGCCCCAGCATTTT
>NA|TRBV5-1|TRBJ2-7|TRBD2
CASSLGPSGGTYEQYF
TGCGCCAGCAGCTTGGGTCCTAGCGGGGGGACCTACGAGCAGTACTTC
>NA|TRBV18|TRBJ2-1|TRBD1
CASSPLTWDRSDPNEQFF
TGTGCCAGCTCACCACTCACGTGGGACAGGTCGGACCCTAATGAGCAGTTCTTC
>NA|TRBV20-1|TRBJ1-1|NA
CSASKQAMNTEAFF
TGCAGTGCTAGTAAGCAGGCGATGAACACTGAAGCTTTCTTT
>NA|TRBV27|TRBJ2-1|NA
CASSPISRNEQFF
TGTGCCAGCAGTCCAATCTCTAGGAATGAGCAGTTCTTC
>NA|TRBV27|TRBJ2-2|TRBD1
CASNPTGPGELFF
TGTGCCAGCAATCCGACAGGGCCCGGGGAGCTGTTTTTT
>NA|TRBV7-9|TRBJ2-7|TRBD1
CASSRLRDRTAYEQYF
TGTGCCAGCAGCCGCCTTCGGGACAGGACGGCCTACGAGCAGTACTTC
>NA|TRBV3-1/TRBV3-2|TRBJ2-7|NA
CASSQGATYEQYF
TGTGCCAGCAGCCAAGGGGCCACCTACGAGCAGTACTTC
>NA|TRBV13|TRBJ1-1|NA
CASSLLGRENTEAFF
TGTGCCAGCAGCTTACTAGGACGGGAGAACACTGAAGCTTTCTTT
>NA|TRBV27|TRBJ1-2|TRBD1
CASSLSPDRYSGYTF
TGTGCCAGCAGTTTATCGCCGGACAGGTATTCTGGCTACACCTTC
>NA|TRBV9|TRBJ2-6|NA
CASSVDPAGANVLTF
TGTGCCAGCAGCGTAGACCCAGCTGGGGCCAACGTCCTGACTTTC
>NA|TRBV19|TRBJ1-1|NA
CASSPVETRMNTEAFF
TGTGCCAGTAGCCCAGTAGAGACAAGAATGAACACTGAAGCTTTCTTT
>NA|TRBV15|TRBJ1-1|NA
CATSRELRLEAFF
TGTGCCACCAGCAGAGAGTTGAGGCTTGAAGCTTTCTTT
>NA|TRBV2|TRBJ1-5|NA
CASSLAGQLQHF
TGTGCCAGCAGTCTGGCTGGACAACTCCAGCATTTT
>NA|TRBV24-1|TRBJ1-2|NA
CATSEGGPFYGYTF
TGTGCCACCAGTGAGGGAGGGCCCTTCTATGGCTACACCTTC
>NA|TRBV12-3/TRBV12-4|TRBJ2-7|NA
CASRTTGEYEQYF
TGTGCCAGCAGGACGACTGGGGAGTACGAGCAGTACTTC
>NA|TRBV7-9|TRBJ1-2|TRBD1
CASSFGTDYHGYTF
TGTGCCAGCAGCTTCGGGACAGATTATCATGGCTACACCTTC
>NA|TRBV5-1|TRBJ1-1|TRBD1
CASSLALGQGFGTEAFF
TGCGCCAGCAGCTTGGCCTTAGGACAGGGCTTCGGCACTGAAGCTTTCTTT
>NA|TRBV29-1|TRBJ1-1|NA
CSVSGEGMSTEAFF
TGCAGCGTTTCTGGGGAGGGCATGAGCACTGAAGCTTTCTTT
>NA|TRBV18|TRBJ2-4|NA
CASSPGSQRPIQYF
TGTGCCAGCTCCCCCGGGTCCCAAAGGCCAATTCAGTACTTC
>NA|TRBV9|TRBJ2-3|TRBD2
CASSPGTSGRSGTDTQYF
TGTGCCAGCAGCCCGGGGACTAGCGGGAGGTCTGGCACAGATACGCAGTATTTT
>NA|TRBV11-1|TRBJ2-7|NA
CASSHPARANEQYF
TGTGCCAGCAGCCACCCCGCCAGGGCCAACGAGCAGTACTTC
>NA|TRBV18|TRBJ1-5|NA
CASSPLIDQPQHF
TGTGCCAGCTCACCGTTAATTGATCAGCCCCAGCATTTT
>once|TRBV10-3|TRBJ2-5|TRBD2
CAISESFPVGGQETQYF
TGTGCCATCAGTGAGTCTTTCCCAGTCGGGGGGCAAGAGACCCAGTACTTC
>few|TRBV28|TRBJ1-5|NA
CASSPNQQPQHF
TGTGCCAGCAGTCCAAACCAGCAGCCCCAGCATTTT
>NA|TRBV7-9|TRBJ2-3|TRBD1
CASSWGTVTDTQYF
TGTGCCAGCAGCTGGGGGACAGTCACAGATACGCAGTATTTT
>NA|TRBV7-9|TRBJ2-7|NA
CASSLALDEQYF
TGTGCCAGCAGCTTAGCCTTAGATGAGCAGTACTTC
>NA|TRBV30|TRBJ2-7|TRBD2
CAWSSPSGSIEYF
TGTGCCTGGAGTTCCCCTAGCGGGAGTATCGAGTACTTC
>NA|TRBV14|TRBJ2-1|TRBD2
CASSPRGLAGVGYNEQFF
TGTGCCAGCAGCCCCCGAGGACTAGCGGGAGTTGGCTACAATGAGCAGTTCTTC
>NA|TRBV6-2/TRBV6-3|TRBJ2-4|TRBD1
CASSQDRKNIQYF
TGTGCCAGCAGCCAGGACAGGAAAAACATTCAGTACTTC